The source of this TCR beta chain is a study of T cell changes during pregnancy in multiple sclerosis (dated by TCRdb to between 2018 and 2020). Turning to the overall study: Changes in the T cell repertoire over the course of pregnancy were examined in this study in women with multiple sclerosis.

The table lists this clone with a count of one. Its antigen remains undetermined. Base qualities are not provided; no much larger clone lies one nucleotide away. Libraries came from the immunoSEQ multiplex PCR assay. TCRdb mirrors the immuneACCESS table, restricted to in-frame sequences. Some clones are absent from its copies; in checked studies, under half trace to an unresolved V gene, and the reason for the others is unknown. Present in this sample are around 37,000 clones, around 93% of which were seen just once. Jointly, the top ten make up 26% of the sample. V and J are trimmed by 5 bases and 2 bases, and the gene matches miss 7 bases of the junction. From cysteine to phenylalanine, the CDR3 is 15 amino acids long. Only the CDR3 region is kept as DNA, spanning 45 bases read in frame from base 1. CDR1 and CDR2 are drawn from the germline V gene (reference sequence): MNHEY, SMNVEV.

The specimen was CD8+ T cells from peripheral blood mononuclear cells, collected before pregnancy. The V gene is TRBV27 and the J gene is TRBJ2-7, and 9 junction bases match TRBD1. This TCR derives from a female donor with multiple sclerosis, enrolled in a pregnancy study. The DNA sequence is TGTGCCAGCAGTCTCCGGGACAGGGTTACCTACGAGCAGTACTTC. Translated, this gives CASSLRDRVTYEQYF.